This TCR beta chain derives from a study of siplizumab effects on memory and regulatory T cells. Only in-frame clones appear in the TCRdb table, and some are missing; sequencing was by immunoSEQ multiplex PCR. The table shows nearly 85,000 clones, with roughly 90% occurring only once. Concerning this clone itself: Its target is not known.

Study-wide points: Poor capture below about 10^-5 frequency left most alloreactive clones unmapped to unstimulated subsets. In the presence of siplizumab, alloreactive sequences traceable to unstimulated CD4+ memory cells were significantly reduced. Major contributors to the alloresponse seemed to be naive T cells, which also appeared more diverse than memory cells.

This CDR3 contains 14 residues. The germline V and J ends were trimmed by 2 bases and 1 base, with 8 bases remaining between them. CDR1 is SGDLS and CDR2 is YYNGEE in the germline V gene. The V gene is TRBV9, the J gene TRBJ2-3; a possible D gene is TRBD1 (6 bases). Sequenced material: Tregs sorted from blood. The TCR was taken from a human donor in good health. The CDR3 nucleotides read TGTGCCAGCAGCGTGAACAGGGGCACAGATACGCAGTATTTT. This codes for CASSVNRGTDTQYF.